These 4 T cell receptor beta chains originate from one sample sequenced in a study of T cell changes during pregnancy in multiple sclerosis. Generated by immunoSEQ multiplex PCR, the TCRdb table keeps only in-frame clones and is missing some. This table holds 60,000 to 75,000 clones, 93% found once. The specimen comprised CD8+ T cells from peripheral blood mononuclear cells, sampled in the second trimester of pregnancy. The receptor source for this set is a female donor with multiple sclerosis, enrolled in a pregnancy study.

This clone was counted once. The V gene is TRBV6-5, the J gene TRBJ1-1; no definite D call. This CDR3 is built from 13 residues. V lost 4 bases, J lost 5 bases, and 11 bases lay in between. In germline, CDR1 is MNHEY, CDR2 SVGAGI. The CDR3 DNA is TGTGCCAGCAGTTTACCCGGAGGGACTGAAGCTTTCTTT. Its translation: CASSLPGGTEAFF.

The chain joins TRBV4-1 to TRBJ1-2; D is ambiguous. Germline CDR1 MGHRA, CDR2 YSYEKL. CDR3 length: 15 residues. V lost 4 bases, J lost 0 bases, and 12 bases lay in between. CDR3 protein: CASSPSRRSNYGYTF. CDR3 nucleotides: TGCGCCAGCAGCCCCTCCCGCAGATCTAACTATGGCTACACCTTC.

The genes are TRBV5-1 and TRBJ2-7; 7 bases agree with TRBD1. Germline V gene sequence: CDR1 SGHRS, CDR2 YFSETQ. V lost 0 bases, J lost 4 bases, and 10 bases stayed unmatched. The CDR3 length is 16 residues. In nucleotides, the CDR3 is TGCGCCAGCAGCTTGGGACTGGGACAGAGATATTACGAGCAGTACTTC. Translating gives CASSLGLGQRYYEQYF.

The V call is TRBV13, the J call TRBJ2-5; 10 positions match TRBD2. Trimming removed 0 bases from V and 4 bases from J; junction bases left unmatched: 5. Germline CDR1 PRHDT, CDR2 FYEKMQ (reference sequence). The CDR3 runs to 16 residues. CDR3 loop: CASSLGEAGGRETQYF. The DNA of the CDR3 is TGTGCCAGCAGCTTAGGCGAAGCGGGGGGGCGAGAGACCCAGTACTTC.